These 13 T cell receptor beta chains were sequenced from one sample in a study of T-cell reconstitution after alpha-beta-depleted transplantation in children. Preparation of the TCRbeta library used unique molecular identifiers. Each CDR3 protein gets one entry after TCRdb re-called the PCR reads with MiXCR. Among 200,000 to 250,000 distinct CDR3 sequences, 8% to 9.5% were seen once, and the ten largest hold 6.2%. The sample was PBMCs from the stem cell graft donor, taken from the stem cell graft. All receptors derive from a human donor who donated a stem cell graft to a child with acute lymphoblastic leukemia.

There are a few counts of this clonotype. The V gene is TRBV29-1, the J gene TRBJ2-7, with TRBD2 as a possible D gene (6 bases). CDR3 length equals 12 residues. Trimming removed 4 bases at V and 6 bases at J, with 13 bases between. Germline V lookup: CDR1 SQVTM, CDR2 ANQGSEA. CDR3 in amino acids: CSVAPGVREQYF. The DNA of the CDR3 is TGCAGCGTTGCTCCGGGGGTCCGCGAGCAGTACTTC.

Ten or more counts support this clonotype. J is TRBJ2-5 and V is TRBV27, with D possibly matching TRBD2 (5 bases). The CDR3 is 13 amino acids. Germline CDR1 reads MNHEY; CDR2 reads SMNVEV (reference sequence). V was pared by 6 bases and J by 5 bases, with 13 bases between. CDR3 residues: CASSRERRETQYF. For the CDR3, the DNA is TGTGCCAGCAGCCGGGAACGAAGGGAGACCCAGTACTTC.

This chain connects TRBV12-5 to TRBJ2-2, with 15 bases lining up with TRBD2. CDR3 length equals 21 residues. The junction had 12 bases not matched to a gene; V was cut back by 2 bases and J by 2 bases. The germline V gene encodes CDR1 LGHNT and CDR2 FRNRAP. DNA of the CDR3: TGTGCTAGTGGTTTGCCACCGGGACTAGCGGGGGGACGGTCTAACACCGGGGAGCTGTTTTTT. The encoded protein is CASGLPPGLAGGRSNTGELFF.

The table lists this clonotype with many counts. This chain joins TRBV20-1 and TRBJ2-7; TRBD1 is a possible D gene (5 bases). The V end lost 0 bases, the J end lost 1 base, and 16 bases lay between the germline ends. This CDR3 region has 16 residues. Germline-derived CDR1 and CDR2 are DFQATT and SNEGSKA (reference sequence). CDR3 region: CSARDWSRALSYEQYF. DNA of the CDR3: TGCAGTGCTAGAGATTGGTCCAGGGCCTTATCCTACGAGCAGTACTTC.

This clonotype was detected many times. V usage is TRBV29-1 and J usage is TRBJ1-5, with TRBD1 matching 9 bases. Germline V gene sequence: CDR1 SQVTM, CDR2 ANQGSEA. V trimming: 4 bases; J trimming: 5 bases; junction bases outside the gene matches: 3. The CDR3 is made up of 13 amino acids. CDR3 DNA sequence: TGCAGCGTTGGGACAGGGGTGCATCAGCCCCAGCATTTT. This encodes CSVGTGVHQPQHF.

In this sample, this clonotype turned up a few times. The chain is built from TRBV29-1 and TRBJ2-1; no definite D call. Trimming pared 7 bases from V and 7 bases from J, leaving 14 bases between. CDR3 length: 12 residues. CDR1 and CDR2 from the germline V gene are SQVTM and ANQGSEA. This chain's CDR3 is CSGGLGLNEQFF. The CDR3 DNA reads TGCAGCGGCGGCCTGGGGTTAAATGAGCAGTTCTTC.

This clonotype occurred a few times. The chain joins TRBV28 to TRBJ2-5; 7 bases line up with TRBD2. This CDR3 contains 14 residues. CDR1 is MDHEN and CDR2 is SYDVKM in the germline V gene. V was pared by 5 bases and J by 4 bases, with 7 bases of the junction left unmatched. CDR3 DNA sequence: TGTGCCAGCAGTCCCACGGGGAGGGGAGAGACCCAGTACTTC. Protein product: CASSPTGRGETQYF.

This clonotype has only a few counts. The V gene is TRBV12-3 or TRBV12-4, the J gene TRBJ1-5; maybe TRBD1 (6 bases). The CDR3 is 18 residues long. Trimming left V 6 bases short and J 2 bases short, with 23 bases between. The CDR3 DNA reads TGTGCCAGCAGCGTAGGTGACGCCCAGGGGTTCGGCAATCAGCCCCAGCATTTT. Translating gives CASSVGDAQGFGNQPQHF.

The gene calls are TRBV20-1 and TRBJ2-7, with 9 bases that match TRBD1. The V and J ends lost 5 bases and 4 bases, in that order; junction bases with no gene match: 6. Germline CDR1 reads DFQATT; CDR2 reads SNEGSKA (reference sequence). This CDR3 has 13 amino acids. The CDR3 region is CSAEDRGTYEQYF. The CDR3 DNA reads as TGCAGTGCTGAGGACAGGGGAACTTACGAGCAGTACTTC.

This clonotype was counted ten times or more. The gene calls are TRBV5-1 and TRBJ1-4; weak D call: TRBD1 (5 bases). Trimming left V 1 base short and J 5 bases short, with 9 bases between. Germline V gene lookup returns CDR1 SGHRS and CDR2 YFSETQ. The CDR3 sequence is 14 residues long. CDR3 in DNA: TGCGCCAGCAGCTTGACGACAGCGAATGAAAAACTGTTTTTT. Translation: CASSLTTANEKLFF.

The rearrangement joins TRBV5-1 to TRBJ2-1; 10 nucleotides align to TRBD2. Germline V CDR1 and CDR2: SGHRS, YFSETQ. J lost 7 bases, V lost 1 base, and 11 bases had no gene match. CDR3 length: 17 amino acids. In DNA form, the CDR3 reads TGCGCCAGCAGCTTGATGGCTAGCGGGGGTCGTGGAAATGAGCAGTTCTTC. Protein sequence: CASSLMASGGRGNEQFF. The whole variable domain, remainder taken from reference TRBV5-1 and TRBJ2-1, is KAGVTQTPRYLIKTRGQQVTLSCSPISGHRSVSWYQQTPGQGLQFLFEYFSETQRNKGNFPGRFSGRQFSNSRSEMNVSTLELGDSALYLCASSLMASGGRGNEQFFGPGTRLTVL.

This clonotype has only a few counts. V is TRBV6-2 or TRBV6-3 and J is TRBJ1-1, with TRBD1 matching over 7 bases. There are 14 residues in the CDR3. Germline CDR1 and CDR2: MNHEY and SVGEGT. The junction had 10 bases not matched to a gene; V was cut back by 6 bases and J by 6 bases. DNA of the CDR3: TGTGCCAGCAGGGGACGTACAGGGGTTCCTGAAGCTTTCTTT. This gives the protein CASRGRTGVPEAFF.

This chain links TRBV7-9 with TRBJ1-4; 9 nucleotides align to TRBD1. Trimming removed 5 bases from V and 14 bases from J; junction bases left unmatched: 15. Germline CDR1 SEHNR, CDR2 FQNEAQ (reference sequence). The CDR3 sequence is 15 residues long. CDR3 loop: CASSPRPGTGNRLFF. The CDR3 nucleotides are TGTGCCAGCAGCCCACGTCCCGGGACAGGGAATAGGCTGTTTTTT.